A single sample gave rise to the 7 T cell receptor beta chains below, sequenced in a study of immune heterogeneity within non-small cell lung tumors. Per sample, approximately 570 ng of bulk tumor genomic DNA was the template used. Several biopsies per primary tumor were taken during surgery, spaced as far apart as possible. Curative surgical treatment was performed in patients who had newly diagnosed, untreated non-small cell lung cancer. TCR beta CDR3 amplification used multiplex PCR with 32 V and 13 J primers. MiXCR, run by TCRdb on the multiplex PCR reads, gives a single entry per CDR3 protein. The sample has around 3,500 distinct CDR3 sequences; about 30% are singletons. The sample was lung tumor tissue. The receptors shown here come from a man aged 55 to 70 with non-small cell lung cancer.

The chain joins TRBV19 to TRBJ2-1; TRBD2 agrees at 11 bases. The germline gives CDR1 LNHDA, CDR2 SQIVND (reference sequence). The CDR3 is 15 residues long. The V and J ends lost 9 bases and 2 bases, in that order; junction bases with no gene match: 6. CDR3 sequence (DNA): TGTGCCAGCGTGACTAGCGGGACTCCCTACAATGAGCAGTTCTTC. Residues: CASVTSGTPYNEQFF.

With regard to this clonotype: Given a much more abundant clone one base away, this may be a read error. This rearrangement joins TRBV10-1 to TRBJ2-1; D tentatively fits TRBD1 or TRBD2 (5 bases each). This CDR3 contains 13 residues. CDR1 is WNHNN, CDR2 SYGVQD, per germline (reference sequence). V dropped 4 bases and J dropped 7 bases, with 11 bases sitting between them. The CDR3 reads CASSVSGRNEQFF. The DNA of the CDR3 is TGCGCCAGCAGTGTGTCAGGGAGAAATGAGCAGTTCTTC.

A word on this clonotype: Given a much more abundant clone one base away, this may be a read error. The rearrangement joins TRBV10-3 to TRBJ2-7; TRBD2 matches 14 bases. V trimming: 7 bases; J trimming: 8 bases; junction bases outside the gene matches: 10. CDR3 length equals 15 residues. CDR1 ENHRY and CDR2 SYGVKD come from the germline V gene. The CDR3 DNA is TGTGCCATCACACAGACTAGCGGGAGGGGGTACCAGCAGTACTTC. Residues: CAITQTSGRGYQQYF.

By sample share, this clonotype is medium-sized. This chain joins TRBV19 and TRBJ2-1; TRBD1 matches 8 bases. The junction had 7 bases not matched to a gene; V was cut back by 8 bases and J by 7 bases. Looked up from germline, CDR1 is LNHDA and CDR2 is SQIVND (reference sequence). CDR3 length: 13 residues. The CDR3 nucleotides read TGTGCCAGTGGTGGACAGGGTGGTAATGAGCAGTTCTTC. This codes for CASGGQGGNEQFF.

This chain links TRBV11-3 with TRBJ2-3; tentatively, D is TRBD1 or TRBD2 (5 bases each). The V end lost 5 bases, the J end lost 4 bases, and 16 bases lay between the germline ends. The CDR3 runs to 15 residues. Germline V gene lookup returns CDR1 SGHNT and CDR2 YENEEA. CDR3 residues: CASSPRGTGSDTQYF. The CDR3 DNA reads TGTGCCAGCAGCCCCCGGGGCACAGGCTCAGATACGCAGTATTTT. The whole variable domain, filled in from reference TRBV11-3 and TRBJ2-3, reads EAGVVQSPRYKIIEKKQPVAFWCNPISGHNTLYWYLQNLGQGPELLIRYENEEAVDDSQLPKDRFSAERLKGVDSTLKIQPAELGDSAVYLCASSPRGTGSDTQYFGPGTRLTVL.

This clonotype is termed medium-sized. The CDR3 reads CASSPDRYGYTF. CDR3 nucleotides: TGTGCCAGCTCCCCGGACAGATATGGCTACACCTTC. The genes are TRBV18 and TRBJ1-2; D may be TRBD1 (6 bases). The germline V gene encodes CDR1 KGHSH and CDR2 LQKENI. Deletions cut 6 bases from V and 5 bases from J, with 10 bases between. The length of the CDR3 is 12 residues. The full variable domain, with the rest looked up from reference TRBV18 and TRBJ1-2, is NAGVMQNPRHLVRRRGQEARLRCSPMKGHSHVYWYRQLPEEGLKFMVYLQKENIIDESGMPKERFSAEFPKEGPSILRIQQVVRGDSAAYFCASSPDRYGYTFGSGTRLTVV.

In this sample, this clonotype turned up once. One base away lies a much larger clone, so this may be a sequencing read error. The final CDR3 position lacks the conserved phenylalanine or tryptophan, pointing to a likely read error. The genes are TRBV5-1 and TRBJ2-2; TRBD2 matches 8 bases. V was clipped by 0 bases and J by 7 bases; unmatched bases: 5. Germline CDR1 is SGHRS and CDR2 is YFSETQ. The CDR3 covers 15 residues. The CDR3 loop reads CASSLEGLAVGELFL. The CDR3 nucleotides are TGCGCCAGCAGCTTGGAAGGACTAGCAGTCGGGGAGCTGTTTCTT.